This TCR beta chain was sequenced in a study of blood T cell repertoires in COVID-19. Study information: Whether acute or convalescent, the COVID-19 samples came from the United States, Italy and Spain. The cDNA or gDNA used as material had been derived from T cells, B-cell-depleted T cells, or PBMCs.

Authors' analysis steps: How many nucleated cells were present was estimated from reference gene primer amplification. Produced via immunoSEQ multiplex PCR; TCRdb's table is partial and in-frame only. The V and J calls and clone size come from that table; D and trimming were worked out from the DNA. The top ten clones hold 0.88% of a sample with roughly 120,000 clones, around nine tenths of them seen once. Germline V gives CDR1 SGHTS, CDR2 YDEGEE. This CDR3 comprises 13 residues. V was trimmed by 4 bases and J by 2 bases, leaving 10 bases between them. The V gene is TRBV5-8, the J gene TRBJ2-7; a weak D match, TRBD2 (5 bases). Material: peripheral blood. This TCR derives from a woman between 45 and 60 years old with active or convalescent COVID-19. The CDR3 DNA reads as TGTGCCAGCAGCCCTAGCCCCACCTACGAGCAGTACTTC. This encodes CASSPSPTYEQYF.